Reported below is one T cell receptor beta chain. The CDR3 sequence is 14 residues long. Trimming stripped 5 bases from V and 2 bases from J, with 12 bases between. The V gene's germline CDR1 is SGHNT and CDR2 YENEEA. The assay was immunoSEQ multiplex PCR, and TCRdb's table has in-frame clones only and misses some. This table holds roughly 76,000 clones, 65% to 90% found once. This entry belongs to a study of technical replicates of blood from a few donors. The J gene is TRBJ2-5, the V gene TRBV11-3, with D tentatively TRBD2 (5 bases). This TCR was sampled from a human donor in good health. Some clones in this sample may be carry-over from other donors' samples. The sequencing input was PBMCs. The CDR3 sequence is CASSPRRTQETQYF. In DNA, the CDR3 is TGTGCCAGCAGCCCCCGGAGGACTCAAGAGACCCAGTACTTC.